The rows below give T cell receptor beta chains drawn from one sample of a study of shared clonotypes between healthy human individuals. TCRdb's table, derived via immunoSEQ multiplex PCR, lists solely in-frame clones and lacks some. The repertoire holds about 2 million clones, about 94% seen once, with roughly 1% in the top ten. The sequencing input was naive CD8+ T cells sorted from blood. All receptors come from a man between 18 and 29 years old in good health. Both conserved end residues are part of each CDR3. Each record gives: V gene, D gene, J gene, clone size, CDR3 protein, CDR3 DNA. D genes are given only for firm matches. The size field is filled for only some rows; it gives once, few, many or a size class.

v_gene: TRBV5-6
d_gene: .
j_gene: TRBJ2-2
abundance: .
CDR3aa: CASSLAGGPGELFF
CDR3nt: TGTGCCAGCAGCTTGGCCGGGGGCCCCGGGGAGCTGTTTTTT

v_gene: TRBV11-2
d_gene: TRBD2
j_gene: TRBJ2-7
abundance: once
CDR3aa: CASSSTSGSSYEQYF
CDR3nt: TGTGCCAGCAGCTCTACTAGCGGGAGCTCCTACGAGCAGTACTTC

v_gene: TRBV10-2
d_gene: .
j_gene: TRBJ1-5
abundance: .
CDR3aa: CASSEGRGLQPQHF
CDR3nt: TGCGCCAGCAGTGAGGGCAGGGGTCTGCAGCCCCAGCATTTT

v_gene: TRBV7-9
d_gene: .
j_gene: TRBJ2-1
abundance: .
CDR3aa: CASSFAGGSWDEQFF
CDR3nt: TGTGCCAGCAGTTTTGCTGGGGGGTCCTGGGATGAGCAGTTCTTC

v_gene: TRBV7-6
d_gene: TRBD1
j_gene: TRBJ2-7
abundance: .
CDR3aa: CASSATGYIDEQYF
CDR3nt: TGTGCCAGCAGCGCGACAGGGTATATCGACGAGCAGTACTTC

v_gene: TRBV6-6
d_gene: .
j_gene: TRBJ2-3
abundance: once
CDR3aa: CASSYGGAGADTQYF
CDR3nt: TGTGCCAGCAGTTACGGGGGGGCGGGAGCAGATACGCAGTATTTT

v_gene: TRBV2
d_gene: .
j_gene: TRBJ2-3
abundance: once
CDR3aa: CASSEPSDTQYF
CDR3nt: TGTGCCAGCAGTGAACCCTCGGATACGCAGTATTTT

v_gene: TRBV7-9
d_gene: TRBD1
j_gene: TRBJ1-2
abundance: .
CDR3aa: CASSLGTGGYGYTF
CDR3nt: TGTGCCAGCAGCTTAGGGACAGGGGGCTATGGCTACACCTTC

v_gene: TRBV28
d_gene: .
j_gene: TRBJ1-1
abundance: once
CDR3aa: CASSLRARNTEAFF
CDR3nt: TGTGCCAGCAGTTTAAGGGCCAGGAACACTGAAGCTTTCTTT

v_gene: TRBV2
d_gene: TRBD1
j_gene: TRBJ1-2
abundance: .
CDR3aa: CASSIGQGSYGYTF
CDR3nt: TGTGCCAGCAGCATAGGACAGGGGTCATATGGCTACACCTTC

v_gene: TRBV9
d_gene: .
j_gene: TRBJ2-7
abundance: few
CDR3aa: CASSVGDSYEQYF
CDR3nt: TGTGCCAGCAGCGTCGGGGACTCCTACGAGCAGTACTTC

v_gene: TRBV2
d_gene: .
j_gene: TRBJ2-7
abundance: .
CDR3aa: CATLRGISYEQYF
CDR3nt: TGTGCCACCCTCCGGGGGATCTCCTACGAGCAGTACTTC

v_gene: TRBV7-9
d_gene: TRBD2
j_gene: TRBJ2-1
abundance: .
CDR3aa: CASSSGTSGSDDEQFF
CDR3nt: TGTGCCAGCAGCTCAGGGACTAGCGGGAGTGACGATGAGCAGTTCTTC

v_gene: TRBV7-9
d_gene: .
j_gene: TRBJ2-1
abundance: few
CDR3aa: CASSLLAHPLDEQFF
CDR3nt: TGTGCCAGCAGCTTGCTAGCGCACCCTTTGGATGAGCAGTTCTTC

v_gene: TRBV5-8
d_gene: .
j_gene: TRBJ2-5
abundance: .
CDR3aa: CASSLAATFQETQYF
CDR3nt: TGTGCCAGCAGCTTGGCCGCCACTTTTCAAGAGACCCAGTACTTC

v_gene: TRBV9
d_gene: .
j_gene: TRBJ1-3
abundance: .
CDR3aa: CASSVGAVSGNTIYF
CDR3nt: TGTGCCAGCAGCGTAGGCGCGGTCTCTGGAAACACCATATATTTT

v_gene: TRBV18
d_gene: TRBD2
j_gene: TRBJ2-7
abundance: .
CDR3aa: CASSPEREGRYEQYF
CDR3nt: TGTGCCAGCTCACCCGAGCGGGAGGGCCGCTACGAGCAGTACTTC

v_gene: TRBV7-9
d_gene: .
j_gene: TRBJ1-2
abundance: once
CDR3aa: CASGSRVSFIFGYTF
CDR3nt: TGTGCCAGCGGTTCCAGGGTGTCATTCATCTTTGGCTACACCTTC

v_gene: TRBV7-9
d_gene: TRBD1
j_gene: TRBJ1-2
abundance: .
CDR3aa: CASSLGQGNGYTF
CDR3nt: TGTGCCAGCAGCTTGGGACAGGGTAATGGCTACACCTTC

v_gene: TRBV10-2
d_gene: TRBD1
j_gene: TRBJ1-6
abundance: .
CDR3aa: CASREQGAPGSPLHF
CDR3nt: TGCGCCAGCAGAGAACAGGGGGCACCAGGGTCACCCCTCCACTTT

v_gene: TRBV5-1
d_gene: .
j_gene: TRBJ2-5
abundance: .
CDR3aa: CASSLVPETQYF
CDR3nt: TGCGCCAGCAGCTTGGTTCCAGAGACCCAGTACTTC

v_gene: TRBV27
d_gene: .
j_gene: TRBJ1-4
abundance: .
CDR3aa: CASSLAGANEKLFF
CDR3nt: TGTGCCAGCAGTTTAGCGGGGGCTAATGAAAAACTGTTTTTT

v_gene: TRBV5-6
d_gene: .
j_gene: TRBJ2-1
abundance: .
CDR3aa: CASSLVSNEQFF
CDR3nt: TGTGCCAGCAGCTTGGTTAGTAATGAGCAGTTCTTC

v_gene: TRBV7-9
d_gene: .
j_gene: TRBJ2-2
abundance: .
CDR3aa: CASSPGQGSDGELFF
CDR3nt: TGTGCCAGCAGCCCCGGTCAGGGTTCCGACGGGGAGCTGTTTTTT

v_gene: TRBV27
d_gene: TRBD1
j_gene: TRBJ2-7
abundance: .
CDR3aa: CASSLAGQGYHEQYF
CDR3nt: TGTGCCAGCAGTTTAGCCGGACAGGGTTACCACGAGCAGTACTTC

v_gene: TRBV5-1
d_gene: TRBD2
j_gene: TRBJ2-5
abundance: .
CDR3aa: CATSRGGGETQYF
CDR3nt: TGCGCCACCTCCCGCGGGGGGGGTGAGACCCAGTACTTC

v_gene: TRBV2
d_gene: .
j_gene: TRBJ1-5
abundance: .
CDR3aa: CASSLSVDVGQPQHF
CDR3nt: TGTGCCAGCAGTCTATCCGTGGACGTGGGTCAGCCCCAGCATTTT

v_gene: TRBV27
d_gene: .
j_gene: TRBJ2-7
abundance: .
CDR3aa: CASSLSTRSPEQYF
CDR3nt: TGTGCCAGCAGTTTAAGTACGCGATCCCCCGAGCAGTACTTC

v_gene: TRBV6-5
d_gene: .
j_gene: TRBJ2-7
abundance: .
CDR3aa: CASSENGREYF
CDR3nt: TGTGCCAGCAGTGAGAACGGCCGGGAGTACTTC

v_gene: TRBV2
d_gene: .
j_gene: TRBJ2-7
abundance: once
CDR3aa: CASTPDSSYEQYF
CDR3nt: TGTGCCAGCACCCCAGACAGCTCCTACGAGCAGTACTTC

v_gene: TRBV7-9
d_gene: TRBD1
j_gene: TRBJ2-7
abundance: .
CDR3aa: CASSIVAGQGSHEQYF
CDR3nt: TGTGCCAGCAGTATCGTGGCAGGACAGGGGTCCCACGAGCAGTACTTC

v_gene: TRBV9
d_gene: .
j_gene: TRBJ1-4
abundance: .
CDR3aa: CASSVGYNEKLFF
CDR3nt: TGTGCCAGCAGCGTAGGGTACAATGAAAAACTGTTTTTT

v_gene: TRBV12-5
d_gene: TRBD2
j_gene: TRBJ2-7
abundance: .
CDR3aa: CASAPRLAGFVVADEQYF
CDR3nt: TGTGCTAGTGCTCCCCGACTAGCGGGATTTGTTGTTGCCGACGAGCAGTACTTC

v_gene: TRBV7-9
d_gene: TRBD1
j_gene: TRBJ2-3
abundance: .
CDR3aa: CASSGTDPDTQYF
CDR3nt: TGTGCCAGCAGCGGGACAGATCCAGATACGCAGTATTTT

v_gene: TRBV11-2
d_gene: .
j_gene: TRBJ2-7
abundance: .
CDR3aa: CAMSIGGYEQYF
CDR3nt: TGTGCCATGTCTATAGGCGGCTACGAGCAGTACTTC

v_gene: TRBV5-8
d_gene: .
j_gene: TRBJ2-1
abundance: .
CDR3aa: CASSLAWSSYNEQFF
CDR3nt: TGTGCCAGCAGCTTGGCGTGGAGCTCCTACAATGAGCAGTTCTTC

v_gene: TRBV5-1
d_gene: .
j_gene: TRBJ1-1
abundance: .
CDR3aa: CASSLDRDEAFF
CDR3nt: TGCGCCAGCAGCTTGGACAGGGATGAAGCTTTCTTT

v_gene: TRBV7-9
d_gene: .
j_gene: TRBJ1-1
abundance: .
CDR3aa: CASTVPGGGAEAFF
CDR3nt: TGTGCCAGCACCGTACCCGGGGGTGGCGCGGAAGCTTTCTTT

v_gene: TRBV30
d_gene: .
j_gene: TRBJ2-3
abundance: .
CDR3aa: CAWSVLGGTSTDTQYF
CDR3nt: TGTGCCTGGAGTGTACTCGGGGGCACTAGCACAGATACGCAGTATTTT

v_gene: TRBV30
d_gene: .
j_gene: TRBJ2-7
abundance: .
CDR3aa: CAWTFRTLPYEQYF
CDR3nt: TGTGCCTGGACGTTCCGGACACTACCCTACGAGCAGTACTTC

v_gene: TRBV4-1
d_gene: .
j_gene: TRBJ1-4
abundance: .
CDR3aa: CASSDTGKVDGSYEKLFF
CDR3nt: TGCGCCAGCAGCGACACCGGGAAGGTTGATGGTTCGTATGAAAAACTGTTTTTT

v_gene: TRBV7-9
d_gene: .
j_gene: TRBJ2-7
abundance: .
CDR3aa: CASSLSPTDTYEQYF
CDR3nt: TGTGCCAGCAGCTTATCCCCGACAGATACCTACGAGCAGTACTTC

v_gene: TRBV30
d_gene: .
j_gene: TRBJ2-3
abundance: .
CDR3aa: CAWSVPGQIKSGDTQYF
CDR3nt: TGTGCCTGGAGTGTACCAGGGCAGATCAAATCTGGGGATACGCAGTATTTT

v_gene: TRBV28
d_gene: .
j_gene: TRBJ1-3
abundance: once
CDR3aa: CASSLRSWSLGNTIYF
CDR3nt: TGTGCCAGCAGTTTACGGTCGTGGTCTCTAGGAAACACCATATATTTT

v_gene: TRBV19
d_gene: .
j_gene: TRBJ1-3
abundance: .
CDR3aa: CASIQGSSGNTIYF
CDR3nt: TGTGCCAGTATTCAGGGTTCCTCTGGAAACACCATATATTTT

v_gene: TRBV15
d_gene: .
j_gene: TRBJ2-3
abundance: .
CDR3aa: CATARGVLGTDTQYF
CDR3nt: TGTGCCACCGCTCGTGGGGTTTTGGGCACAGATACGCAGTATTTT

v_gene: TRBV5-4
d_gene: TRBD2
j_gene: TRBJ2-3
abundance: .
CDR3aa: CASSFFGGGTDTQYF
CDR3nt: TGTGCCAGCAGCTTTTTTGGGGGGGGCACAGATACGCAGTATTTT

v_gene: TRBV9
d_gene: .
j_gene: TRBJ2-7
abundance: .
CDR3aa: CASSVSGLAGLAGEQYF
CDR3nt: TGTGCCAGCAGCGTATCTGGATTGGCGGGGCTGGCAGGGGAGCAGTACTTC

v_gene: TRBV4-1
d_gene: .
j_gene: TRBJ2-1
abundance: .
CDR3aa: CASSQERTARFNNEQFF
CDR3nt: TGCGCCAGCAGCCAAGAGAGGACCGCCCGATTTAACAATGAGCAGTTCTTC

v_gene: TRBV7-8
d_gene: TRBD1
j_gene: TRBJ2-7
abundance: once
CDR3aa: CASSPVQQGPYLSYEQYF
CDR3nt: TGTGCCAGCAGCCCGGTCCAACAGGGGCCCTACCTCTCCTACGAGCAGTACTTC

v_gene: TRBV7-9
d_gene: TRBD1
j_gene: TRBJ2-7
abundance: .
CDR3aa: CASSLRTGDPEQYF
CDR3nt: TGTGCCAGCAGCTTAAGGACAGGGGATCCCGAGCAGTACTTC

v_gene: TRBV11-2
d_gene: .
j_gene: TRBJ2-3
abundance: .
CDR3aa: CASSLGRLQSTDTQYF
CDR3nt: TGTGCCAGCAGCTTAGGGCGTTTACAAAGCACAGATACGCAGTATTTT

v_gene: TRBV9
d_gene: .
j_gene: TRBJ1-6
abundance: .
CDR3aa: CASSGGWGTNSPLHF
CDR3nt: TGTGCCAGCAGCGGAGGTTGGGGCACTAATTCACCCCTCCACTTT

v_gene: TRBV5-4
d_gene: .
j_gene: TRBJ2-5
abundance: .
CDR3aa: CASSLGWSVQETQYF
CDR3nt: TGTGCCAGCAGCTTGGGGTGGTCGGTCCAAGAGACCCAGTACTTC

v_gene: TRBV19
d_gene: .
j_gene: TRBJ1-1
abundance: .
CDR3aa: CASSLGDEAFF
CDR3nt: TGTGCCAGTAGTCTTGGAGACGAAGCTTTCTTT

v_gene: TRBV5-6
d_gene: .
j_gene: TRBJ1-3
abundance: .
CDR3aa: CASSVDPDSGNTIYF
CDR3nt: TGTGCCAGCAGCGTGGACCCTGACTCTGGAAACACCATATATTTT

v_gene: TRBV9
d_gene: TRBD2
j_gene: TRBJ2-2
abundance: once
CDR3aa: CASTHSGVGTGELFF
CDR3nt: TGTGCCAGCACCCATAGCGGGGTTGGCACCGGGGAGCTGTTTTTT

v_gene: TRBV6-1
d_gene: .
j_gene: TRBJ2-1
abundance: once
CDR3aa: CASSDWGYNEQFF
CDR3nt: TGTGCCAGCAGCGACTGGGGGTACAATGAGCAGTTCTTC

v_gene: TRBV27
d_gene: TRBD2
j_gene: TRBJ2-3
abundance: .
CDR3aa: CASSPLNLRLAGTDTQYF
CDR3nt: TGTGCCAGCAGTCCGCTAAACCTTCGACTAGCGGGCACAGATACGCAGTATTTT